This is a list of T cell receptor beta chains from one sample in a study of T cell clones after liver transplantation. TCRdb keeps only in-frame clones here, not all; method: immunoSEQ multiplex PCR. The repertoire holds about 75,000 clones, around 84% seen once, with 2.1% in the top ten. The starting material was CD4+ T cells from blood, obtained about 50 months after liver transplant. The receptors derive from a human patient who received a liver transplant. Some T cells may trace back to the graft donor. The CDR3 runs from the conserved cysteine through the conserved F or W. The order of the fields is D gene, J gene, clone size, V gene, CDR3 DNA, CDR3 protein. A D gene is named only where the DNA matches it firmly. Size tells how often a clone was seen (once, few, many) or the class of an expanded clone, and some rows leave it out.

d_gene: TRBD2; j_gene: TRBJ2-1; abundance: -; v_gene: TRBV5-1; CDR3nt: TGCGCCAGCCGGGTCGAAGCGGGAGTAGGTGAGCAGTTCTTC; CDR3aa: CASRVEAGVGEQFF
d_gene: -; j_gene: TRBJ2-3; abundance: -; v_gene: TRBV4-2; CDR3nt: TGTGCCAGCAGTCCTAAGGACGGGAGTGGCACAGATACGCAGTATTTT; CDR3aa: CASSPKDGSGTDTQYF
d_gene: -; j_gene: TRBJ2-3; abundance: -; v_gene: TRBV18; CDR3nt: TGTGCCAGCTCACCCTACCCCGGGGCAGATACGCAGTATTTT; CDR3aa: CASSPYPGADTQYF
d_gene: -; j_gene: TRBJ2-3; abundance: -; v_gene: TRBV11-3; CDR3nt: TGTGCCAGCAGCTCGAGAAGGGACGCAGATACGCAGTATTTT; CDR3aa: CASSSRRDADTQYF
d_gene: -; j_gene: TRBJ1-1; abundance: -; v_gene: TRBV30; CDR3nt: TGTGCCTGGAGTAGAGGACAGTCTGAAGCTTTCTTT; CDR3aa: CAWSRGQSEAFF
d_gene: -; j_gene: TRBJ1-5; abundance: -; v_gene: TRBV19; CDR3nt: TGTGCCAGTAGTATGGGCAATCAGCCCCAGCATTTT; CDR3aa: CASSMGNQPQHF
d_gene: TRBD1; j_gene: TRBJ2-7; abundance: -; v_gene: TRBV5-1; CDR3nt: TGCGCCAGCAGCCCTGCTTTGGGGGACAGGGTGGACGAGCAGTACTTC; CDR3aa: CASSPALGDRVDEQYF
d_gene: TRBD2; j_gene: TRBJ2-3; abundance: -; v_gene: TRBV7-2; CDR3nt: TGTGCCTCGGACGGACTAGCGGCCACAGATACGCAGTATTTT; CDR3aa: CASDGLAATDTQYF
d_gene: -; j_gene: TRBJ2-2; abundance: -; v_gene: TRBV30; CDR3nt: TGTGCCCTGGACGGTTCTCGGGCCGGGGAGCTGTTTTTT; CDR3aa: CALDGSRAGELFF
d_gene: TRBD2; j_gene: TRBJ2-5; abundance: -; v_gene: TRBV28; CDR3nt: TGTGCCAGCAGTCAGGGACTAGCGGGAGAGGGGGAGACCCAGTACTTC; CDR3aa: CASSQGLAGEGETQYF
d_gene: -; j_gene: TRBJ1-1; abundance: -; v_gene: TRBV28; CDR3nt: TGTGCCAGCAGATCACAGGCGGAGATGAACACTGAAGCTTTCTTT; CDR3aa: CASRSQAEMNTEAFF
d_gene: -; j_gene: TRBJ2-2; abundance: -; v_gene: TRBV19; CDR3nt: TGTGCCAGTAGCCATAGCCGGTACGGGCGGGGAACGAACACCGGGGAGCTGTTTTTT; CDR3aa: CASSHSRYGRGTNTGELFF
d_gene: -; j_gene: TRBJ2-1; abundance: -; v_gene: TRBV28; CDR3nt: TGTGCCAGCAGTTTCTTTGAGTCGGTAGCTGTCTACAATGAGCAGTTCTTC; CDR3aa: CASSFFESVAVYNEQFF
d_gene: TRBD2; j_gene: TRBJ2-1; abundance: -; v_gene: TRBV9; CDR3nt: TGTGCCAGCAGCGCGGGACTACCCTCCTACAATGAGCAGTTCTTC; CDR3aa: CASSAGLPSYNEQFF
d_gene: -; j_gene: TRBJ2-3; abundance: -; v_gene: TRBV4-3; CDR3nt: TGCGCCAGCAGCCAAGATAAACGCCCTGAGACAGATACGCAGTATTTT; CDR3aa: CASSQDKRPETDTQYF
d_gene: TRBD2; j_gene: TRBJ2-5; abundance: -; v_gene: TRBV25-1; CDR3nt: TGTGCCAGCAGTGACCCGGGAGGACGAGAGACCCAGTACTTC; CDR3aa: CASSDPGGRETQYF
d_gene: TRBD1; j_gene: TRBJ1-4; abundance: -; v_gene: TRBV7-6; CDR3nt: TGTGCCAGCAGCATGGACAGGGAACCAACTAATGAAAAACTGTTTTTT; CDR3aa: CASSMDREPTNEKLFF
d_gene: -; j_gene: TRBJ1-4; abundance: -; v_gene: TRBV5-1; CDR3nt: TGCGCCAGCAGCTTAGAGGTCCAGGGCGAAAAACTGTTTTTT; CDR3aa: CASSLEVQGEKLFF
d_gene: -; j_gene: TRBJ1-1; abundance: -; v_gene: TRBV27; CDR3nt: TGTGCCAGCAGTTTATTGCCAGGAACTAGTATGAACACTGAAGCTTTCTTT; CDR3aa: CASSLLPGTSMNTEAFF
d_gene: TRBD2; j_gene: TRBJ2-7; abundance: -; v_gene: TRBV6-5; CDR3nt: TGTGCCAGCAGACAATCCGGGACTAGGTCCGAGCAGTACTTC; CDR3aa: CASRQSGTRSEQYF
d_gene: -; j_gene: TRBJ1-2; abundance: -; v_gene: TRBV6-5; CDR3nt: TGTGCCAGCAGTTACACAACATACGGGATTCGCGGCTACACCTTC; CDR3aa: CASSYTTYGIRGYTF
d_gene: -; j_gene: TRBJ2-5; abundance: -; v_gene: TRBV21-1; CDR3nt: TGTGCCAGCAGCAAAGTTTCGAAGCCAGGGAGAGACCCTTTGCTTTACTTC; CDR3aa: CASSKVSKPGRDPLLYF
d_gene: TRBD2; j_gene: TRBJ2-3; abundance: -; v_gene: TRBV7-6; CDR3nt: TGTGCCAGCAGCATAACCTTACCGGGAGGAGGCACAGATACGCAGTATTTT; CDR3aa: CASSITLPGGGTDTQYF
d_gene: -; j_gene: TRBJ2-3; abundance: few; v_gene: TRBV5-6; CDR3nt: TGTGCCAGCAGCCTAACAGGTTTGGGCACAGATACGCAGTATTTT; CDR3aa: CASSLTGLGTDTQYF
d_gene: -; j_gene: TRBJ2-5; abundance: -; v_gene: TRBV7-2; CDR3nt: TGTGCCAGCAGCATAAGGCCGCGGGTCCAAGAGACCCAGTACTTC; CDR3aa: CASSIRPRVQETQYF
d_gene: -; j_gene: TRBJ2-7; abundance: -; v_gene: TRBV5-4; CDR3nt: TGTGCCAGCAGCTTAGCCCTCTATGACGAGCAGTACTTC; CDR3aa: CASSLALYDEQYF
d_gene: TRBD2; j_gene: TRBJ2-5; abundance: -; v_gene: TRBV27; CDR3nt: TGTGCCAGCACGCGATGGGGAGGGCAAGAGACCCAGTACTTC; CDR3aa: CASTRWGGQETQYF
d_gene: -; j_gene: TRBJ1-1; abundance: few; v_gene: TRBV5-4; CDR3nt: TGTGCCAGCAGCTTACTTGGGGGCACTGAAGCTTTCTTT; CDR3aa: CASSLLGGTEAFF
d_gene: -; j_gene: TRBJ2-7; abundance: -; v_gene: TRBV6-1; CDR3nt: TGTGCCAGCAGTCGACAGATCTCCTACGAGCAGTACTTC; CDR3aa: CASSRQISYEQYF
d_gene: -; j_gene: TRBJ1-5; abundance: -; v_gene: TRBV5-5; CDR3nt: TGTGCCAGCAGCCTCGATAGCAATCAGCCCCAGCATTTT; CDR3aa: CASSLDSNQPQHF
d_gene: -; j_gene: TRBJ1-5; abundance: -; v_gene: TRBV30; CDR3nt: TGTGCCTGGAGTCCACAGAGAAATCAGCCCCAGCATTTT; CDR3aa: CAWSPQRNQPQHF
d_gene: -; j_gene: TRBJ2-1; abundance: -; v_gene: TRBV5-1; CDR3nt: TGCGCCAGCAGACGGATTGACAATGAGCAGTTCTTC; CDR3aa: CASRRIDNEQFF
d_gene: TRBD1; j_gene: TRBJ2-7; abundance: -; v_gene: TRBV5-1; CDR3nt: TGCGCCAGCAGCACTGGACAGGGTGTGCCCGAGCAGTACTTC; CDR3aa: CASSTGQGVPEQYF
d_gene: -; j_gene: TRBJ1-1; abundance: -; v_gene: TRBV28; CDR3nt: TGTGCCAGCAGTACAGGGTCCTACACTGAAGCTTTCTTT; CDR3aa: CASSTGSYTEAFF
d_gene: -; j_gene: TRBJ1-4; abundance: once; v_gene: TRBV11-2; CDR3nt: TGTGCCAGCGGGGGTTCGGGTGAAAAACTGTTTTTT; CDR3aa: CASGGSGEKLFF
d_gene: -; j_gene: TRBJ1-2; abundance: -; v_gene: TRBV4-3; CDR3nt: TGCGCCAGCAGTTTCAGTTCAGGGGGCTACACCTTC; CDR3aa: CASSFSSGGYTF
d_gene: TRBD1; j_gene: TRBJ1-2; abundance: -; v_gene: TRBV18; CDR3nt: TGTGCCAGCTCAGCGGACAGGGAAAGATATGGCTACACCTTC; CDR3aa: CASSADRERYGYTF
d_gene: -; j_gene: TRBJ2-3; abundance: once; v_gene: TRBV14; CDR3nt: TGTGCCAGCAGCCAAGTCCAACTAGCCACAGATACGCAGTATTTT; CDR3aa: CASSQVQLATDTQYF
d_gene: TRBD1; j_gene: TRBJ2-7; abundance: -; v_gene: TRBV2; CDR3nt: TGTGCCAGCAGTCCCGCCCTGACAGGGGTGAACGAGCAGTACTTC; CDR3aa: CASSPALTGVNEQYF
d_gene: TRBD1; j_gene: TRBJ1-2; abundance: -; v_gene: TRBV28; CDR3nt: TGTGCCAGCCACGGATCGGGACAGGGGCAGTTCTTCTATGGCTACACCTTC; CDR3aa: CASHGSGQGQFFYGYTF
d_gene: TRBD1; j_gene: TRBJ1-2; abundance: many; v_gene: TRBV27; CDR3nt: TGTGCCAGCAGAGGGGGGACAGGCTACTATGGCTACACCTTC; CDR3aa: CASRGGTGYYGYTF
d_gene: -; j_gene: TRBJ1-1; abundance: few; v_gene: TRBV11-2; CDR3nt: TGTGCCAGCAGTAGTGGGGGCCAGTGGACTGAAGCTTTCTTT; CDR3aa: CASSSGGQWTEAFF
d_gene: TRBD1; j_gene: TRBJ1-5; abundance: -; v_gene: TRBV27; CDR3nt: TGTGCCAGCAGTTTAGGGGTGGTGGACAGGGCCCAGCCCCAGCATTTT; CDR3aa: CASSLGVVDRAQPQHF
d_gene: TRBD2; j_gene: TRBJ2-3; abundance: -; v_gene: TRBV15; CDR3nt: TGTGCCACCAGCAGAGAAGCGGGAGATGTCGCAGATACGCAGTATTTT; CDR3aa: CATSREAGDVADTQYF
d_gene: TRBD1; j_gene: TRBJ1-1; abundance: -; v_gene: TRBV18; CDR3nt: TGTGCCAGCTCACGGACAGGGGCCACTGAAGCTTTCTTT; CDR3aa: CASSRTGATEAFF
d_gene: -; j_gene: TRBJ1-5; abundance: -; v_gene: TRBV5-6; CDR3nt: TGTGCCAGCAGCCGAAGGGGGTATAGCAATCAGCCCCAGCATTTT; CDR3aa: CASSRRGYSNQPQHF
d_gene: -; j_gene: TRBJ2-7; abundance: -; v_gene: TRBV6-1; CDR3nt: TGTGCCAGCAGTTACGGAGGGGAGCAGTACTTC; CDR3aa: CASSYGGEQYF
d_gene: TRBD1; j_gene: TRBJ2-1; abundance: -; v_gene: TRBV19; CDR3nt: TGTGCCAGTACGGTGACAGGGGGGTACAATGAGCAGTTCTTC; CDR3aa: CASTVTGGYNEQFF
d_gene: -; j_gene: TRBJ1-2; abundance: -; v_gene: TRBV7-2; CDR3nt: TGTGCCAGCAGCTTAGCGCGAGGCTCGGATGGCTACACCTTC; CDR3aa: CASSLARGSDGYTF
d_gene: -; j_gene: TRBJ2-2; abundance: -; v_gene: TRBV28; CDR3nt: TGTGCCAGCAGTTTATGGGGAGAGGGGGCCGGGGAGCTGTTTTTT; CDR3aa: CASSLWGEGAGELFF
d_gene: TRBD1; j_gene: TRBJ1-4; abundance: -; v_gene: TRBV15; CDR3nt: TGTGCCACCAGCAGGCCAGTCGCCGGGACAGGACCTTTGGATGAAAAACTGTTTTTT; CDR3aa: CATSRPVAGTGPLDEKLFF
d_gene: -; j_gene: TRBJ1-1; abundance: once; v_gene: TRBV29-1; CDR3nt: TGCAGCGTTGTCGACCATGCAGCTCATACTGAAGCTTTCTTT; CDR3aa: CSVVDHAAHTEAFF
d_gene: -; j_gene: TRBJ2-1; abundance: -; v_gene: TRBV5-4; CDR3nt: TGTGCCAGCAGCTTGTTTGGGCACAATGAGCAGTTCTTC; CDR3aa: CASSLFGHNEQFF